This passage covers 12 T cell receptor beta chains from one sample sequenced in a study of CD8+CD57+ T cells in acquired aplastic anemia. The authors sequenced patients whose flow cytometry had shown CD8+CD57+ cell expansion. TCR beta VDJ combinations and CDR3 sequences were profiled from genomic DNA. MiXCR, run by TCRdb on the reads, gives a single entry per CDR3 protein. Of some 200,000 distinct CDR3 sequences in the sample, less than 60% were seen once. Material for sequencing was sorted CD4+, CD8+, or CD8+CD57+ T cells (not recorded which) from PBMCs. These receptors came from a human donor with aplastic anemia.

This clonotype was picked up many times. The chain recombines TRBV19 with TRBJ1-5; D remains unclear. Germline V gene lookup returns CDR1 LNHDA and CDR2 SQIVND (reference sequence). V was clipped by 5 bases and J by 0 bases, with 14 bases between them. The CDR3 is made up of 16 amino acids. The CDR3 nucleotides read TGTGCCAGTAGTTTTGGACCGGCAACTAGCAATCAGCCCCAGCATTTT. It is translated as CASSFGPATSNQPQHF.

This clonotype has a count of ten or more. The chain carries TRBV18 and TRBJ2-7, with 7 bases identical to TRBD2. The germline V gene has CDR1 KGHSH and CDR2 LQKENI. This CDR3 has 13 amino acids. V lost 2 bases and J lost 7; bases outside the gene matches: 5. The chain's CDR3 is CASSPIGGREQYF. The CDR3 nucleotides are TGTGCCAGCTCACCAATCGGGGGGAGAGAGCAGTACTTC.

This clonotype was counted many times. The V gene is TRBV7-9, the J gene TRBJ1-1; the match to TRBD1 covers 7 bases. From germline, CDR1 is SEHNR and CDR2 FQNEAQ (reference sequence). This CDR3 spans 15 amino acids. J gave up 6 bases and V 5 bases, and 12 bases lay outside the gene matches. In DNA, the CDR3 is TGTGCCAGCAGCGTCCGACAGGGTGGTCTGGCTGAAGCTTTCTTT. Protein: CASSVRQGGLAEAFF.

The gene calls are TRBV19 and TRBJ2-2; TRBD2 matches at 8 bases. Germline trimming cut 9 bases from V and 6 bases from J; bases unmatched to any gene: 18. CDR1 LNHDA and CDR2 SQIVND come from the germline V gene (reference sequence). There are 17 residues in the CDR3. CDR3 residues: CASSPPQRGRYSGELFF. The CDR3 region has the DNA TGTGCCAGCTCACCACCCCAGCGGGGGCGTTACTCCGGGGAGCTGTTTTTT.

This clonotype has ten or more counts. V is TRBV9 and J is TRBJ2-3; D not certain. V dropped 3 bases and J dropped 8 bases, with 13 bases sitting between them. From germline, CDR1 is SGDLS and CDR2 YYNGEE. This CDR3 has 13 amino acids. Here the CDR3 reads CASSGDISGTQYF. The CDR3 bases are TGTGCCAGCAGCGGGGATATCTCCGGTACGCAGTATTTT.

This chain connects TRBV15 to TRBJ1-5, with D unclear. Looked up from germline, CDR1 is LNHNV and CDR2 is YYDKDF (reference sequence). This CDR3 is built from 15 residues. V gave up 0 bases and J gave up 3 bases, with 9 bases separating them. CDR3 amino acids: CATSRDGRSNQPQHF. The DNA of the CDR3 is TGTGCCACCAGCAGAGATGGTCGGTCCAATCAGCCCCAGCATTTT.

Details on this clonotype: This may be a read error: a much more frequent sequence differs by one nucleotide. The gene calls are TRBV5-6 and TRBJ2-3; D tentatively reads TRBD1 or TRBD2 (5 bases each). Per germline, CDR1 SGHDT and CDR2 YYEEEE. V shed 5 bases and J shed 5 bases, with 12 bases lying between them. The CDR3 totals 13 residues. CDR3 residues: CASRPRGRDTQYF. The CDR3 DNA reads TGTGCCAGCAGACCACGGGGCCGAGATACGCAGTATTTT. The whole variable domain, filled in from reference TRBV5-6 and TRBJ2-3, reads DAGVTQSPTHLIKTRGQQVTLRCSPKSGHDTVSWYQQALGQGPQFIFQYYEEEERQRGNFPDRFSGHQFPNYSSELNVNALLLGDSALYLCASRPRGRDTQYFGPGTRLTVL.

This clonotype was counted between two and nine times. The chain uses TRBV12-3 or TRBV12-4 and TRBJ1-2, with 10 bases identical to TRBD1. Trimming took 6 bases from V and 4 from J; bases not matched to a gene: 5. This CDR3 comprises 14 residues. The CDR3 reads CASRTGGAGYGYTF. The DNA of the CDR3 is TGTGCCAGCAGGACAGGGGGCGCGGGCTATGGCTACACCTTC.

This clonotype was seen ten or more times. The chain joins TRBV7-8 to TRBJ1-5, with D maybe TRBD1 (5 bases). The CDR3 extends over 16 amino acids. Trimming took 1 base from V and 5 from J, leaving 15 bases between them. Germline V gives CDR1 SGHVS, CDR2 FQNEAQ. The CDR3 is CASSLVLRRDDQPQHF. In DNA form, the CDR3 reads TGTGCCAGCAGCTTAGTCCTCCGCAGGGACGATCAGCCCCAGCATTTT.

The count of this clonotype is one. CDR3 sequence: CASSMTGGGRTEAFF. The CDR3 nucleotides read TGTGCCAGTAGTATGACGGGAGGGGGTCGCACTGAAGCTTTCTTT. The gene calls are TRBV19 and TRBJ1-1; maybe TRBD1 (6 bases). The germline V gene encodes CDR1 LNHDA and CDR2 SQIVND (reference sequence). CDR3 length equals 15 residues. The V end was cut by 3 bases, the J end by 4 bases, with 15 bases between. Filled out from reference TRBV19 and TRBJ1-1, the complete variable domain reads DGGITQSPKYLFRKEGQNVTLSCEQNLNHDAMYWYRQDPGQGLRLIYYSQIVNDFQKGDIAEGYSVSREKKESFPLTVTSAQKNPTAFYLCASSMTGGGRTEAFFGQGTRLTVV.

The V gene is TRBV10-3, the J gene TRBJ2-3; possible D gene TRBD1, 6 bases. Trimming left V 6 bases short and J 0 bases short, with 13 bases between. This CDR3 has 15 amino acids. Per the germline V gene, CDR1 is ENHRY and CDR2 is SYGVKD. The CDR3 here is CAIRMDSTSTDTQYF. The CDR3, as DNA: TGTGCCATCAGGATGGACAGCACTAGCACAGATACGCAGTATTTT.

This clonotype was seen a single time. The gene calls are TRBV15 and TRBJ1-5; D ambiguous. The CDR3 has 14 residues. The ends were cut back, 2 bases at V and 6 bases at J, with 11 bases in the middle. CDR1 is LNHNV and CDR2 is YYDKDF in the germline V gene (reference sequence). CDR3 nucleotides: TGTGCCACCAGCAGAATCGACCCGGGTCAGCCCCAGCATTTT. It encodes CATSRIDPGQPQHF.